The present T cell receptor (beta chain) was sequenced within a study of cytomegalovirus exposure and HLA in healthy donors. As regards this clone: The antigen is unknown.

Findings and limits, study-wide: Cytomegalovirus-associated status was assigned to 164 TCR beta chains.

The PCR ran on 60 Vbeta and 13 Jbeta primers. Repertoires were generated with immunoSEQ multiplex PCR, while TCRdb's copy carries only in-frame clones and drops some. The sample carries around 190,000 clones, approximately 9.5% recorded once. The V end lost 5 bases, the J end lost 3 bases, and 8 bases lay between the germline ends. The germline V gene encodes CDR1 LNHDA and CDR2 SQIVND (reference sequence). There are 13 residues in the CDR3. The TCR originated in a woman in her thirties in good health and CMV-seropositive. The V gene is TRBV19, the J gene TRBJ2-1; D is undetermined. Sequenced: PBMCs. For the CDR3, the DNA is TGTGCCAGTAGTCCTTCAGTCTACAATGAGCAGTTCTTC. Protein: CASSPSVYNEQFF.